The clone carrying this TCR beta chain was counted only a few times. Indicated time point: pretreatment peripheral blood. It was locally advanced or metastatic urothelial carcinoma that patients had. CDR3 size: 15 residues. V was trimmed by 2 bases and J by 0 bases, leaving 11 bases between them. Germline CDR1 GTSNPN, CDR2 SVGIG (reference sequence). The protocol was immunoSEQ multiplex PCR, while the TCRdb copy is restricted to in-frame clones and leaves out a portion. The sample shows 130,000 or so clones, 65% to 85% of them seen only once. This sample was taken from a study of PD-L1 blockade in urothelial cancer. Turning to the study itself: About 85% of the roughly 29 patients were men whose urothelial cancer was bladder-origin. Analysis of blood occurred 3 weeks (second dose) and 6 weeks after treatment start.

Sequenced material: PBMCs, taken around atezolizumab (anti-PD-L1) treatment. The sequence came from a man aged 45-65 years with urothelial cancer. The chain carries TRBV30 and TRBJ2-1; maybe TRBD2 (5 bases). The CDR3 loop is CAWSSGTSSYNEQFF. The DNA for the CDR3 is TGTGCCTGGAGTAGCGGAACCAGCTCCTACAATGAGCAGTTCTTC.